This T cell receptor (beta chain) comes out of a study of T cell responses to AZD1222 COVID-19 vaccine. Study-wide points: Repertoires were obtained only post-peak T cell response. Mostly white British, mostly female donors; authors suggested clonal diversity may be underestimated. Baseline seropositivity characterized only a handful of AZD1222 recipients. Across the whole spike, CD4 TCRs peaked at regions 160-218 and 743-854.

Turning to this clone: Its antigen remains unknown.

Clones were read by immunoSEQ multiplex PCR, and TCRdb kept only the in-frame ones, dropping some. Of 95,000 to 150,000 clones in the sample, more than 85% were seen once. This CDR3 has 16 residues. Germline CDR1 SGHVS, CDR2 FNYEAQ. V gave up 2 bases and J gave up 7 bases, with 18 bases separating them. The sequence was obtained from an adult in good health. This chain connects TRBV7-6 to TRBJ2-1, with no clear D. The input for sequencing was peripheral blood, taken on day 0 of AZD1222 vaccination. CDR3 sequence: CASSLFIRLGGNEQFF. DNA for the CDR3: TGTGCCAGCAGCTTATTCATCCGTCTGGGTGGGAATGAGCAGTTCTTC.